The sequence of this T cell receptor (beta chain) was determined in a study of CD8+CD57+ T cells in acquired aplastic anemia. Those patients picked for sequencing had displayed CD8+CD57+ cell expansion on flow cytometry. The CDR3 consists of 13 residues. In germline, CDR1 is MNHEY, CDR2 SVGEGT. This clonotype was seen ten or more times. The junction differs from germline at one of its ends, possibly a read error. TCR beta VDJ combinations and CDR3 sequences were profiled from genomic DNA. In TCRdb, the reads were re-called with MiXCR into one record per CDR3 protein. This table holds some 170,000 distinct CDR3 sequences, around 48% found once.

This clonotype was obtained from a human donor with aplastic anemia. Material for sequencing was sorted CD4+, CD8+, or CD8+CD57+ T cells (not recorded which) from PBMCs. The chain carries TRBV6-2 or TRBV6-3 and TRBJ2-7; the match to TRBD1 covers 7 bases. The CDR3 DNA is TGTGCCAGCAGTTACTCCCCAACAGGGGAGCTGTACTTC. It translates to CASSYSPTGELYF.